This TCR beta chain was captured by sequencing in a study of vaccination and CD4 T cells after COVID-19 (dated 2022 in TCRdb). Context from the whole study: The convalescent cohort comprised six males and four females, including two Hispanic individuals, seven Caucasians, two Asians and one multiracial person. Post-COVID blood samples were collected from convalescent patients a median of about 92 days after diagnosis, with a range of about 30 to 180 days. Control cultures used a CEFX viral epitope pool as positive control, an HIV-1 Nef peptide pool as negative control, or no peptide. Participants received two doses of either the Pfizer-BioNTech BNT162b2 vaccine (n=8) or the Moderna mRNA-1273 vaccine (n=2). Post-vaccine blood samples were obtained a median of about 70 days after the second vaccine dose, with a range of about 13 to 250 days. Overlapping spike peptide pools from SARS-CoV-2 and from the common cold coronaviruses HCoV-NL63, HCoV-OC43 and HCoV-229E were used as culture stimuli. In 10 COVID-19 convalescent patients and a handful of infection-naive healthy vaccine recipients, the spike-specific CD4+ TCR repertoire before mRNA vaccination was compared with the repertoire after mRNA vaccination.

This specimen's treatment or condition label, per the study, means: roughly 10-day PBMC culture with coronavirus spike peptide pools or control peptides (ViraFEST assay). The ViraFEST assay was used in the study, in which antigen-specific T cells were expanded with peptide pools and expanded clonotypes were subsequently identified by TCR sequencing. Negative nucleocapsid antibody tests taken both before and after vaccination confirmed that the healthy vaccine recipients had no prior SARS-CoV-2 infection. Each well held around 2 million PBMCs cultured in IMDM containing approximately 5% human AB serum and 10 IU/ml IL-2, with about 10 ug/ml peptide pools added. Half of the culture medium was replaced with fresh IL-2-containing medium on days 3 and 7. After about nine days of culture, CD4+ T cells were isolated by negative selection with the EasySep CD4+ T cell isolation kit. Ficoll-Paque Plus gradient centrifugation was used to isolate PBMCs from whole blood, and the isolated PBMCs were then either used fresh or cryopreserved at -140C. In general, triplicate wells were set up for every culture condition.

CDR1 and CDR2 are read off the germline V gene as MNHEY and SVGAGI. V and J lose 0 bases and 0 bases, and a span of 9 bases separates them. Measured from the cysteine to the phenylalanine, the CDR3 is 17 residues long. Only CDR3 DNA is held: 51 bases, read in frame from base 1. Overall study results and their limits: Only a relatively small number of convalescent patients were included in the study, and early timepoints following natural infection were not analyzed. Of the vaccine-specific clones found in convalescent patients, nearly all (304 of 307) were mono-reactive for SARS-CoV-2 spike instead of being cross-reactive with common cold coronaviruses. In convalescent patients, a median roughly 86% of post-vaccine SARS-CoV-2-reactive clones were detected only after vaccination, suggesting vaccine-specific priming. An increase in the median number of SARS-CoV-2-reactive clonotypes from some 20 after infection to 38 after vaccination was observed, but the change was not found to be significant.

Libraries were made using PCR. DNA from cultured CD4+ T cells was subjected to TCR sequencing with the Oncomine TCR Beta short-read assay at the Johns Hopkins FTIC core. Genomic DNA was extracted from the cultured CD4+ T cells with the QIAamp micro DNA kit. Oncomine TCR Beta libraries from cultured CD4+ T cells were pooled with unique dual indexes and sequenced on an Illumina iSeq 100. As for the authors' bioinformatics: Non-productive sequences were filtered out, and CDR3s that did not start with C, did not end with F or W, or were shorter than 7 amino acids were discarded. The MANAFEST web application was used to identify antigen-specific clonotypes by comparing peptide-stimulated wells against reference wells and other culture wells. For a clone to be called positive, the clone needed an FDR below 0.05, an odds ratio above 5, and a productive frequency above 0.1% in at least two of three replicate wells. Cross-reactive clonotypes were defined as significantly expanded in both SARS-CoV-2 spike wells and at least one common cold coronavirus spike condition. Similarity between CDR3 sequences was evaluated in R version 3.6.1 using Levenshtein distances (stringdist) and unrooted phylogenetic trees (ape). TCRdb took the public reads, trimmed them with fastp at Q25, ran MiXCR for clone calling and kept in-frame beta chains. Every distinct CDR3 protein forms one entry, paired with its most common genes and DNA. TCRdb, not the authors, supplied the V and J calls. The sample data list about 27,000 distinct CDR3 sequences, and 62% of these were observed just once. Less than 20% of the sample is held by the ten biggest clonotypes.

This clonotype turned up a few times. This clone's antigen is unknown. No base-level quality is on record; no much larger clone is a single base apart. The V gene is TRBV6-5 and the J gene is TRBJ1-6; the D gene remains uncertain. This clonotype originated in a human donor who received a COVID-19 vaccine. The sample consisted of CD4+ T cells from blood, cultured in vitro, taken after SARS-CoV-2 vaccination. CDR3 sequence: CASSYSRQSSYNSPLHF. The bases read TGTGCCAGCAGTTACTCGAGACAAAGCTCCTATAATTCACCCCTCCACTTT.